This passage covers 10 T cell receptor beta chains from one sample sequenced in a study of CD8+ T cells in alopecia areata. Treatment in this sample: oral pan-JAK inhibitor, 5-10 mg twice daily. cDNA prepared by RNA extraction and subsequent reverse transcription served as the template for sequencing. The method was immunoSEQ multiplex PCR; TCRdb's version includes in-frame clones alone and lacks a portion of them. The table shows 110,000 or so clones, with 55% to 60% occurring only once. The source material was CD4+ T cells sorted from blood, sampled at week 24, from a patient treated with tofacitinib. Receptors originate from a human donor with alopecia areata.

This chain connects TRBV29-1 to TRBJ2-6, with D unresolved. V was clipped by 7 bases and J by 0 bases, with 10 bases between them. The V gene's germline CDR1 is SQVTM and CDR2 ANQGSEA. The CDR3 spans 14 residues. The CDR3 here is CSALMGSGANVLTF. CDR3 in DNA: TGCAGCGCGTTGATGGGCTCTGGGGCCAACGTCCTGACTTTC.

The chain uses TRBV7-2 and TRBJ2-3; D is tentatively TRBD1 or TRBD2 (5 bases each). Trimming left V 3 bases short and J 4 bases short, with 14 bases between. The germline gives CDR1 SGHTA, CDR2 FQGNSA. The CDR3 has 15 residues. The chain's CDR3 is CASSLEAGRADTQYF. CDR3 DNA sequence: TGTGCCAGCAGCTTGGAAGCAGGGCGGGCAGATACGCAGTATTTT.

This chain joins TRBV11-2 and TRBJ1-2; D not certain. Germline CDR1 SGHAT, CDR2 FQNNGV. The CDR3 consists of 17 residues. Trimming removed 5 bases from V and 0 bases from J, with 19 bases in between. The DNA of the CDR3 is TGTGCCAGCAGCCCCGTTAAGAACAGCCGAGCTAACTATGGCTACACCTTC. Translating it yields CASSPVKNSRANYGYTF.

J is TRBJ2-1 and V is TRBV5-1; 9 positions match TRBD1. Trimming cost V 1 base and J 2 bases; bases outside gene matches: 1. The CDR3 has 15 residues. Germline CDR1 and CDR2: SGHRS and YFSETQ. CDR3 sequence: CASSLTGGAYNEQFF. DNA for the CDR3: TGCGCCAGCAGCTTGACAGGGGGCGCCTACAATGAGCAGTTCTTC. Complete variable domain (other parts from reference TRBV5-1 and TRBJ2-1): KAGVTQTPRYLIKTRGQQVTLSCSPISGHRSVSWYQQTPGQGLQFLFEYFSETQRNKGNFPGRFSGRQFSNSRSEMNVSTLELGDSALYLCASSLTGGAYNEQFFGPGTRLTVL.

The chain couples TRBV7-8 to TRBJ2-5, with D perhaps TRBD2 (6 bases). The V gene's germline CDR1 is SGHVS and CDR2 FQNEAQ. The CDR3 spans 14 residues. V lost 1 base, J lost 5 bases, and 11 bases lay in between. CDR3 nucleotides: TGTGCCAGCAGCTTAGATGGGGGGAGGGAGACCCAGTACTTC. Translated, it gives CASSLDGGRETQYF.

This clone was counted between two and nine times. CDR3 amino acids: CASSAAGQETQYF. As DNA, the CDR3 is TGCGCCAGCAGCGCCGCCGGCCAAGAGACCCAGTACTTC. The chain carries TRBV5-1 and TRBJ2-5; D not resolved. The CDR3 runs to 13 residues. CDR1 and CDR2 from the germline V gene are SGHRS and YFSETQ. V was shortened by 4 bases and J by 1 base, with 8 bases between the two germline ends.

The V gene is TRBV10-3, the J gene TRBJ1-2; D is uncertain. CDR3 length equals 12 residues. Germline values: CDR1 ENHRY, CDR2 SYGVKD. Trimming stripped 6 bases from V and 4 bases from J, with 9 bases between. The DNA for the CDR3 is TGTGCCATCAGGGAGGGTCCCTATGGCTACACCTTC. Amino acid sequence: CAIREGPYGYTF.

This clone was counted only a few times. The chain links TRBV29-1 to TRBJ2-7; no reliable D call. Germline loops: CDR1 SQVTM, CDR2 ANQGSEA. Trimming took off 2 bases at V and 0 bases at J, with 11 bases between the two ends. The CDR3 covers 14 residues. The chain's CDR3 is CSVEQVPSSYEQYF. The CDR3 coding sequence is TGCAGCGTTGAACAGGTCCCGAGCTCCTACGAGCAGTACTTC.

The CDR3 DNA follows: TGTGCCAGTAGTAGACGGATAGATACGCAGTATTTT. It codes for CASSRRIDTQYF. This chain connects TRBV19 to TRBJ2-3; D ambiguous. CDR1 is LNHDA, CDR2 SQIVND, per germline (reference sequence). The CDR3 runs 12 residues. Trimming removed 4 bases from V and 5 bases from J, with 7 bases in between.

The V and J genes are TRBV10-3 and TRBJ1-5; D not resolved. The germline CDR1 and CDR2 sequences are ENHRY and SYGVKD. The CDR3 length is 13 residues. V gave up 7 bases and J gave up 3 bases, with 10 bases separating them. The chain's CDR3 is CAITPGSNQPQHF. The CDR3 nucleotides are TGTGCCATCACACCGGGATCCAATCAGCCCCAGCATTTT.